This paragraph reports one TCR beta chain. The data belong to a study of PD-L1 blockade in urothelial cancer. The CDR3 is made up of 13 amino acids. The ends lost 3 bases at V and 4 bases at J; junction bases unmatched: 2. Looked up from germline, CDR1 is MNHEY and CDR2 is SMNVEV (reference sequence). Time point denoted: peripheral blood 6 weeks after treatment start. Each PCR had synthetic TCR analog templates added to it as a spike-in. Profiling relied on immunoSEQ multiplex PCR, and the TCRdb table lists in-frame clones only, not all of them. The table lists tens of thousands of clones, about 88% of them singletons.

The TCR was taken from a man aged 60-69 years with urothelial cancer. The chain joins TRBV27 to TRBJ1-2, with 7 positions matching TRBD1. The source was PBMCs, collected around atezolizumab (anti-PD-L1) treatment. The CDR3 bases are TGTGCCAGCAGTTTGCAGGGGGGCTATGGCTACACCTTC. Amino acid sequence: CASSLQGGYGYTF.